The 14 T cell receptor beta chains in this list originate from one sample, sequenced in a study of T cell clonotyping in hematopoietic cell transplantation (dated by TCRdb to 2020 to 2022). Preparation of the library involved the immunoSEQ multiplex PCR assay. Imported from immuneACCESS, the table was reduced by TCRdb to in-frame sequences with V and J called. These copies leave out some clones; in studies compared against another copy, an unresolved V gene accounts for under half, and the cause of the remainder is not known. This sample lists over 35,000 clones; about 90% were detected once. Over 1.5% of the sample rests with the top ten. Sequenced material: peripheral blood mononuclear cells. The source of these receptors is a woman aged 40-49 years in good health. Some clones in this sample may be carry-over from other donors' samples.

The rearrangement joins TRBV28 to TRBJ2-7; 8 bases map to TRBD2. The CDR3 length is 16 residues. The V and J ends lost 3 bases and 4 bases, in that order; junction bases with no gene match: 11. Germline V gene data show CDR1 as MDHEN and CDR2 as SYDVKM. This CDR3 is CASSLSPLAEPYEQYF. The CDR3 nucleotides read TGTGCCAGCAGTTTGAGCCCACTAGCGGAGCCTTACGAGCAGTACTTC.

This chain connects TRBV9 to TRBJ2-7; D unresolved. The CDR3 is made up of 14 amino acids. CDR1 is SGDLS and CDR2 is YYNGEE in the germline V gene. Deletions cut 3 bases from V and 0 bases from J, with 10 bases between. The CDR3 spells CASSGDPSSYEQYF. Written as DNA, the CDR3 is TGTGCCAGCAGCGGTGACCCCAGCTCCTACGAGCAGTACTTC.

Comments on this clone: Other DNA sequences in this sample translate to the same CDR3. This chain joins TRBV28 and TRBJ2-2, with a tentative D call TRBD2 (7 bases). This CDR3 contains 15 residues. Trimming left V 6 bases short and J 1 base short, with 12 bases between. Germline V CDR1 and CDR2: MDHEN, SYDVKM. The CDR3 DNA follows: TGTGCCAGCAGCCCGGGGGGCCAGAACACCGGGGAGCTGTTTTTT. Protein product: CASSPGGQNTGELFF.

This clone has a single count. V usage is TRBV6-5 and J usage is TRBJ2-7; D is perhaps TRBD1 (6 bases). This CDR3 spans 13 amino acids. The V gene lost 5 bases and the J gene lost 5 bases, with 13 bases spanning the gap. Germline CDR1 and CDR2: MNHEY and SVGAGI. The CDR3 coding sequence is TGTGCCAGCAGTAGGGCAGGGGAGAACGAGCAGTACTTC. As protein: CASSRAGENEQYF.

J is TRBJ2-4 and V is TRBV19; 9 nucleotides align to TRBD1. V shed 6 bases, J shed 7 bases, and the junction held 4 bases outside the gene matches. The V gene's germline CDR1 is LNHDA and CDR2 SQIVND (reference sequence). This CDR3 has 13 amino acids. This CDR3 is CASSVDRGNIQYF. DNA for the CDR3: TGTGCCAGTAGCGTGGACAGGGGCAACATTCAGTACTTC.

The rearrangement uses TRBV5-6 and TRBJ1-4; D remains unclear. This CDR3 is 14 amino acids long. Germline V CDR1 and CDR2: SGHDT, YYEEEE. Trimming cost V 0 bases and J 5 bases, with 8 bases left between them. CDR3 coding DNA: TGTGCCAGCAGCTTGGTGGGGATCAATGAAAAACTGTTTTTT. This sequence encodes CASSLVGINEKLFF.

The CDR3 coding sequence is TGCGCCAGCACACCAGACGATAGTGAAAAACTGTTTTTT. Its translation is CASTPDDSEKLFF. The chain joins TRBV5-1 to TRBJ1-4; D uncertain. This CDR3 region has 13 residues. V was clipped by 6 bases and J by 7 bases, with 13 bases between them. Germline values: CDR1 SGHRS, CDR2 YFSETQ.

The rearrangement uses TRBV2 and TRBJ2-7, with TRBD1 matching 9 bases. Trimming at V came to 8 bases and at J to 5 bases, leaving 4 bases not matched to a gene. This CDR3 has 12 amino acids. CDR1 SNHLY and CDR2 FYNNEI come from the germline V gene. The CDR3 coding sequence is TGTGCCAGCGGGACAGGGTATAACGAGCAGTACTTC. It encodes CASGTGYNEQYF.

The chain combines TRBV15 with TRBJ2-7; D is undetermined. CDR1 is LNHNV and CDR2 is YYDKDF in the germline V gene (reference sequence). V was trimmed by 0 bases and J by 0 bases, leaving 18 bases between them. CDR3 length: 18 amino acids. CDR3 in DNA: TGTGCCACCAGCAGAGATTTGGCGGCAGCCTACGCCTCCTACGAGCAGTACTTC. This encodes CATSRDLAAAYASYEQYF. The full variable domain, with the rest looked up from reference TRBV15 and TRBJ2-7, is DAMVIQNPRYQVTQFGKPVTLSCSQTLNHNVMYWYQQKSSQAPKLLFHYYDKDFNNEADTPDNFQSRRPNTSFCFLDIRSPGLGDTAMYLCATSRDLAAAYASYEQYFGPGTRLTVT.

This CDR3 reads CASSLWGLAGAYEKETQYF. CDR3 sequence (DNA): TGTGCCAGCAGTTTATGGGGACTAGCGGGCGCCTATGAGAAGGAGACCCAGTACTTC. The chain has TRBV28 and TRBJ2-5, with 12 bases lining up with TRBD2. CDR1 is MDHEN, CDR2 SYDVKM, per germline. Trimming took 0 bases from V and 5 from J; bases not matched to a gene: 13. This CDR3 is 19 amino acids long.

The V and J genes are TRBV9 and TRBJ1-5; D is uncertain. This CDR3 spans 14 amino acids. Germline assignment: CDR1 SGDLS and CDR2 YYNGEE. V lost 0 bases to trimming and J lost 9 bases, with 13 bases between them. The CDR3 loop is CASSVGWADGPQHF. CDR3 nucleotides: TGTGCCAGCAGCGTAGGTTGGGCTGATGGGCCCCAGCATTTT.

This sequence joins TRBV27 and TRBJ1-4, with TRBD1 matching over 7 bases. The CDR3 is made up of 14 amino acids. After removal of 10 bases from V and 5 bases from J, the junction contained 10 bases not matched to a gene. Germline CDR1 MNHEY, CDR2 SMNVEV (reference sequence). The CDR3 protein is CANRRQGENEKLFF. The CDR3 DNA is TGTGCCAACAGACGACAGGGAGAAAATGAAAAACTGTTTTTT.

This clone occurred once. The chain has TRBV2 and TRBJ1-2, with D possibly being TRBD1 (6 bases). The CDR3 spans 14 residues. Germline assignment: CDR1 SNHLY and CDR2 FYNNEI. V lost 0 bases to trimming and J lost 8 bases, with 13 bases between them. CDR3 loop: CASSEARGAGGYTF. CDR3 nucleotide sequence: TGTGCCAGCAGTGAAGCGCGGGGGGCCGGAGGCTACACCTTC.

J is TRBJ2-2 and V is TRBV29-1, with 10 bases lining up with TRBD2. CDR3 size: 18 residues. V was pared by 8 bases and J by 5 bases, with 20 bases of the junction left unmatched. Per the germline V gene, CDR1 is SQVTM and CDR2 is ANQGSEA. In DNA, the CDR3 is TGCAGCTCGAAAAGCCTGAGCGGGAGGGCCTGTCGAACCGGGGAGCTGTTTTTT. This codes for CSSKSLSGRACRTGELFF.